These 14 T cell receptor beta chains were sequenced from one sample in a study of early T cells in non-severe SARS-CoV-2 infection. A single record per CDR3 protein comes from TCRdb applying MiXCR to the 5' RACE reads. The repertoire holds around 62,000 distinct CDR3 sequences, with roughly 12% as singletons. Sequenced: whole blood. The receptor set was obtained from an adult who was a healthcare worker with PCR-confirmed SARS-CoV-2 infection or an uninfected control (not recorded which).

This clonotype was counted many times. The chain carries TRBV14 and TRBJ2-6, with 12 nucleotides matching TRBD1. CDR3 length: 17 amino acids. Germline CDR1 SGHDN, CDR2 FVKESK. Trimming took 6 bases from V and 3 from J; bases not matched to a gene: 6. The CDR3 sequence: CASRPRDRGLGANVLTF. The CDR3 DNA sequence: TGTGCCAGCAGGCCCCGGGACAGGGGGCTTGGGGCCAACGTCCTGACTTTC.

The table lists this clonotype with many counts. The rearrangement joins TRBV24-1 to TRBJ2-3; the D gene is possibly TRBD2 (6 bases). The V end lost 0 bases, the J end lost 3 bases, and 9 bases lay between the germline ends. Per germline, CDR1 KGHDR and CDR2 SFDVKD. The CDR3 totals 15 residues. The CDR3 is CATSDLGRNTDTQYF. CDR3 DNA: TGTGCCACCAGTGATTTGGGGAGGAATACAGATACGCAGTATTTT.

This clonotype appeared many times. The chain is built from TRBV13 and TRBJ2-1; D possibly corresponds to TRBD1 (6 bases). Germline V lookup: CDR1 PRHDT, CDR2 FYEKMQ (reference sequence). Trimming removed 5 bases from V and 6 bases from J, with 17 bases in between. The CDR3 is made up of 15 amino acids. The CDR3 region has the DNA TGTGCCAGCAGCCCCCGGGACATCCTGGGCAATGAGCAGTTCTTC. Its translation: CASSPRDILGNEQFF.

Ten or more counts support this clonotype. This chain connects TRBV6-6 to TRBJ2-1; tentative D call: TRBD2 (6 bases). V shed 6 bases and J shed 1 base, with 13 bases lying between them. The germline V gene encodes CDR1 MNHNY and CDR2 SVGAGI (reference sequence). There are 15 residues in the CDR3. DNA of the CDR3: TGTGCCAGCAGCTTTAGCGGCAGTTCCTACAATGAGCAGTTCTTC. It yields the protein CASSFSGSSYNEQFF.

The chain couples TRBV28 to TRBJ2-1; 9 bases line up with TRBD2. The CDR3 covers 16 residues. Germline V gene lookup returns CDR1 MDHEN and CDR2 SYDVKM. The J segment lost 2 bases and the V segment lost 1 base, leaving 3 bases of the junction unmatched. In nucleotides, the CDR3 is TGTGCCAGCAGTTTATTAGCTAGCGGGACCTACAATGAGCAGTTCTTC. It specifies CASSLLASGTYNEQFF.

This clonotype was seen a few times. V usage is TRBV28 and J usage is TRBJ2-7; D not certain. V was pared by 3 bases and J by 6 bases, with 12 bases between. In germline, CDR1 is MDHEN, CDR2 SYDVKM. The CDR3 has 13 residues. CDR3 sequence (DNA): TGTGCCAGCAGTTTCAATCCGGTGGGCGAGCAGTACTTC. Amino acids: CASSFNPVGEQYF.

Ten or more counts support this clonotype. V and J are TRBV7-3 and TRBJ2-3; no clear D. This CDR3 is built from 16 residues. V gave up 5 bases and J gave up 4 bases, with 19 bases separating them. Germline lookup yields CDR1 SGHTA and CDR2 FQGTGA. CDR3 sequence: CASSPYSETRADTQYF. CDR3 DNA sequence: TGTGCCAGCAGCCCCTACTCCGAGACCCGGGCAGATACGCAGTATTTT.

This clonotype was counted only a few times. V is TRBV6-1 and J is TRBJ2-6; 8 nucleotides match TRBD1. V lost 6 bases and J lost 4; bases outside the gene matches: 11. This CDR3 spans 17 amino acids. Germline V gene sequence: CDR1 MNHNS, CDR2 SASEGT. CDR3 nucleotides: TGTGCCAGCAGGAGGCAGGGGGCTTCTCACGGGGCCAACGTCCTGACTTTC. Translation gives CASRRQGASHGANVLTF.

This clonotype appeared a few times. The V and J genes are TRBV28 and TRBJ2-3, with D maybe TRBD2 (5 bases). Trimming took 10 bases from V and 4 from J, leaving 12 bases between them. This CDR3 is 12 amino acids long. Germline CDR1 and CDR2: MDHEN and SYDVKM. The DNA of the CDR3 is TGTGCCACCACTAGGATGGCAGATACGCAGTATTTT. It translates to CATTRMADTQYF.

The chain couples TRBV5-1 to TRBJ1-4, with 7 nucleotides matching TRBD1. The CDR3 length is 14 residues. Germline assignment: CDR1 SGHRS and CDR2 YFSETQ. V lost 0 bases to trimming and J lost 8 bases; unmatched junction nucleotides: 4. The CDR3 protein is CASSLEGAGEKLFF. As DNA, the CDR3 is TGCGCCAGCAGCTTGGAGGGGGCTGGAGAAAAACTGTTTTTT.

The chain is built from TRBV20-1 and TRBJ1-2; D unclear. The CDR3 runs 12 residues. Per the germline V gene, CDR1 is DFQATT and CDR2 is SNEGSKA (reference sequence). V was shortened by 6 bases and J by 3 bases, with 11 bases between the two germline ends. The CDR3 reads CSAVKSYYGYTF. In DNA, the CDR3 is TGCAGTGCGGTGAAGAGCTACTATGGCTACACCTTC.

This clonotype came up a few times. The chain employs TRBV9 and TRBJ2-7, with D tentatively TRBD2 (6 bases). There are 15 residues in the CDR3. CDR1 is SGDLS, CDR2 YYNGEE, per germline. V was cut by 7 bases and J by 4 bases, with 21 bases left in between. The CDR3 region is CASSIGEVATYEQYF. The CDR3, as DNA: TGTGCCAGCTCGATCGGGGAGGTTGCGACGTACGAGCAGTACTTC.

This clonotype was detected only a few times. This chain connects TRBV20-1 to TRBJ2-7; 8 positions agree with TRBD2. Germline lookup yields CDR1 DFQATT and CDR2 SNEGSKA (reference sequence). Trimming took 1 base from V and 7 from J; bases not matched to a gene: 12. This CDR3 is built from 15 residues. The CDR3 here is CSARVMGGGIEEQYF. The CDR3 DNA reads TGCAGTGCTAGAGTAATGGGCGGGGGGATTGAAGAGCAGTACTTC.

V and J are TRBV20-1 and TRBJ2-1; TRBD2 matches at 13 bases. The CDR3 has 14 amino acids. The trim removed 5 bases at V and 7 bases at J, leaving 5 bases unmatched. Germline loops: CDR1 DFQATT, CDR2 SNEGSKA (reference sequence). The CDR3 protein is CSAHTSGRENEQFF. The CDR3 DNA follows: TGCAGTGCTCACACTAGCGGGAGGGAAAATGAGCAGTTCTTC.